Listed here is a single T cell receptor (beta chain). This entry belongs to a study of cytotoxic CD8 clonotypes in ibrutinib-treated CLL. CDR1 and CDR2 from the germline V gene are MNHEY and SVGAGI. This CDR3 is 11 amino acids long. V lost 3 bases and J lost 5, with 4 bases in between. Profiled with immunoSEQ multiplex PCR; TCRdb holds only in-frame clones, not every one. The sample includes about 34,000 clones, roughly three quarters of them seen just once. The sequence was collected from a human donor with chronic lymphocytic leukemia. V is TRBV6-5 and J is TRBJ2-5; the D is unclear. The source was PBMCs, collected before ibrutinib treatment. The CDR3 DNA sequence: TGTGCCAGCAGTTATGGGGAGACCCAGTACTTC. It translates to CASSYGETQYF.